This is a list of T cell receptor beta chains from one sample in a study of control samples from healthy donors and cancer patients. Assay: immunoSEQ multiplex PCR; the TCRdb copy retains only in-frame clones and omits some. The sample contains tens of thousands of clones, under 95% of which appear only once. Sequencing was done on a sample of PBMCs. These receptors were collected from a woman in her 40s with lung cancer. Each CDR3 is given with its conserved first and last residue. A D gene is named only where the DNA matches it firmly. Part of the rows lack a size; the others show once, few, many or a class for expanded clones.

V gene	clone size	J gene	D gene	CDR3 protein	CDR3 DNA
TRBV27	NA	TRBJ1-6	TRBD1	CASKRDSDLTLHF	TGTGCCAGTAAGCGGGACAGCGACCTCACCCTCCACTTT
TRBV6-1	NA	TRBJ2-1	TRBD2	CASSELAAGGDNEQFF	TGTGCCAGCAGTGAACTCGCAGCGGGGGGGGACAATGAGCAGTTCTTC
TRBV6-1	few	TRBJ1-5	NA	CASSEATGYQPQHF	TGTGCCAGCAGTGAAGCAACAGGGTATCAGCCCCAGCATTTT
TRBV10-1	NA	TRBJ2-2	TRBD1	CASSDRRGFTGELFF	TGCGCCAGCAGTGATCGCAGGGGGTTCACCGGGGAGCTGTTTTTT
TRBV2	NA	TRBJ1-6	TRBD1	CASSPPGQINSPLHF	TGTGCCAGCAGTCCTCCGGGACAGATTAATTCACCCCTCCACTTT
TRBV18	NA	TRBJ1-1	NA	CASSPGQDTEAFF	TGTGCCAGCTCACCGGGCCAAGACACTGAAGCTTTCTTT
TRBV18	NA	TRBJ2-2	NA	CASSPRDNAGELFF	TGTGCCAGCTCACCTAGGGACAACGCCGGGGAGCTGTTTTTT
TRBV4-1	NA	TRBJ2-2	NA	CASSQEKGPYTGELFF	TGCGCCAGCAGCCAAGAAAAGGGCCCCTACACCGGGGAGCTGTTTTTT
TRBV11-2	NA	TRBJ2-3	NA	CASSQGGLNTQYF	TGTGCCAGCAGCCAGGGGGGGCTCAATACGCAGTATTTT
TRBV27	NA	TRBJ2-7	NA	CASSVEGVSSYEQYF	TGTGCCAGCAGTGTCGAGGGGGTAAGCTCCTACGAGCAGTACTTC
TRBV10-1	NA	TRBJ1-1	TRBD1	CASSESGDREDTEAFF	TGCGCCAGCAGTGAGTCGGGGGACAGGGAGGACACTGAAGCTTTCTTT
TRBV12-5	NA	TRBJ1-2	TRBD1	CASGEAGTGDGYTF	TGTGCTAGTGGTGAGGCCGGGACAGGGGATGGCTACACCTTC
TRBV10-3	NA	TRBJ1-1	NA	CAISADSSTEAFF	TGTGCCATCAGTGCCGACAGTAGCACTGAAGCTTTCTTT
TRBV6-4	NA	TRBJ2-7	TRBD1	CASNRDRATYEQYF	TGTGCCAGCAACCGCGACAGGGCTACCTACGAGCAGTACTTC
TRBV25-1	NA	TRBJ1-5	TRBD1	CASSPLDRGNQPQHF	TGTGCCAGCAGTCCTTTGGACAGGGGCAATCAGCCCCAGCATTTT
TRBV4-2	NA	TRBJ2-4	NA	CASSQDNLNIF	TGTGCCAGCAGCCAAGATAACCTCAACATCTTC
TRBV28	NA	TRBJ2-7	NA	CASTFRGPSSYEQYF	TGTGCCAGCACCTTCCGGGGCCCGAGCTCCTACGAGCAGTACTTC
TRBV5-4	NA	TRBJ2-1	TRBD2	CASSLGIAGPNEQFF	TGTGCCAGCAGCTTGGGGATAGCGGGGCCGAATGAGCAGTTCTTC
TRBV2	few	TRBJ1-5	TRBD1	CASSQGDINQPQHF	TGTGCCAGCAGCCAGGGGGACATAAATCAGCCCCAGCATTTT
TRBV11-3	NA	TRBJ1-6	TRBD1	CASSLGGRGPYNSPLHF	TGTGCCAGCAGCTTAGGGGGGAGGGGGCCCTATAATTCACCCCTCCACTTT
TRBV9	NA	TRBJ2-7	TRBD2	CASSPGRGKERDYEQYF	TGTGCCAGCAGCCCCGGGAGGGGGAAGGAGCGAGACTACGAGCAGTACTTC
TRBV19	NA	TRBJ1-1	NA	CASNFRDKHRHTEAFF	TGTGCCAGTAACTTCCGGGACAAACACCGCCACACTGAAGCTTTCTTT
TRBV9	once	TRBJ2-7	TRBD1	CASSPLGQSLEQYF	TGTGCCAGCAGCCCCCTGGGACAGAGCCTCGAGCAGTACTTC
TRBV28	NA	TRBJ1-6	NA	CATLVTAGRNNSPLHF	TGTGCCACGCTAGTGACCGCCGGTAGGAATAATTCACCCCTCCACTTT
TRBV13	once	TRBJ1-4	NA	CASSLTREKLFF	TGTGCCAGCAGCTTAACTAGGGAAAAACTGTTTTTT
TRBV12-3/TRBV12-4	NA	TRBJ1-1	NA	CASTPNGHTEAFF	TGTGCCAGCACTCCGAACGGGCACACTGAAGCTTTCTTT
TRBV12-5	few	TRBJ2-3	TRBD2	CASGLVAGAVDTQYF	TGTGCTAGTGGTTTGGTAGCGGGGGCGGTAGATACGCAGTATTTT
TRBV5-4	NA	TRBJ1-1	NA	CASSLVSTEAFF	TGTGCCAGCAGCTTGGTATCCACTGAAGCTTTCTTT
TRBV18	NA	TRBJ1-1	NA	CASARDTLMNTEAFF	TGTGCCAGCGCCCGGGACACACTTATGAACACTGAAGCTTTCTTT
TRBV9	NA	TRBJ1-1	NA	CASSPAAGRGKAFF	TGTGCCAGCAGCCCAGCCGCAGGGAGAGGTAAAGCTTTCTTT
TRBV4-1	NA	TRBJ1-1	NA	CASTPSGDGGDTEAFF	TGCGCCAGCACCCCATCTGGGGACGGCGGGGACACTGAAGCTTTCTTT
TRBV7-9	NA	TRBJ1-5	NA	CASSLHRDQPQHF	TGTGCCAGCAGCTTACATCGGGATCAGCCCCAGCATTTT
TRBV6-2/TRBV6-3	NA	TRBJ2-2	NA	CASSEQRNTGELFF	TGTGCCAGCAGTGAGCAGAGGAACACCGGGGAGCTGTTTTTT
TRBV6-6	NA	TRBJ2-4	TRBD2	CASRRGGDIQYF	TGTGCCAGCAGAAGGGGAGGGGACATTCAGTACTTC
TRBV19	NA	TRBJ2-7	TRBD1	CASSSHEGFSDRGTYEQYF	TGTGCCAGTAGTTCCCATGAGGGTTTTAGCGACAGGGGGACCTACGAGCAGTACTTC
TRBV28	NA	TRBJ1-4	NA	CASSTVGEQEKLFF	TGTGCCAGCAGTACTGTCGGGGAACAAGAAAAACTGTTTTTT
TRBV12-3/TRBV12-4	many	TRBJ1-1	NA	CASSRIEAFF	TGTGCCAGCAGTCGCATTGAAGCTTTCTTT
TRBV3-1/TRBV3-2	NA	TRBJ2-3	NA	CASSPKGGSSTDTQYF	TGTGCCAGCAGCCCTAAGGGGGGGTCAAGCACAGATACGCAGTATTTT
TRBV6-2/TRBV6-3	NA	TRBJ1-2	NA	CASSYPGAGGYTF	TGTGCCAGCAGTTACCCGGGGGCGGGTGGCTACACCTTC
TRBV5-5	NA	TRBJ1-1	NA	CASSRRERQLEAFF	TGTGCCAGCAGCCGTCGGGAGAGACAGCTTGAAGCTTTCTTT